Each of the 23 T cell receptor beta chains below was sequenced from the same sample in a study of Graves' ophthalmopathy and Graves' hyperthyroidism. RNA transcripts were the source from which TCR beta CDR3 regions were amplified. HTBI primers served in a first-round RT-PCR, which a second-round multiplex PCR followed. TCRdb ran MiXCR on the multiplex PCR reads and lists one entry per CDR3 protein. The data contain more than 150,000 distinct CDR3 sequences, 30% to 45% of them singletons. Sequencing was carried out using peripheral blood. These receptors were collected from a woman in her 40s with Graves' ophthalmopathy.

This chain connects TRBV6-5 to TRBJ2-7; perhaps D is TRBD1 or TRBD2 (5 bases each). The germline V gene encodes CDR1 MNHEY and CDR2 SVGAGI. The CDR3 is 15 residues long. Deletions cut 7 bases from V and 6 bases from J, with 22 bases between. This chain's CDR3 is CASTSVVGEGREQYF. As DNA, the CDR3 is TGTGCCAGCACTTCCGTGGTGGGAGAGGGGCGCGAGCAGTACTTC.

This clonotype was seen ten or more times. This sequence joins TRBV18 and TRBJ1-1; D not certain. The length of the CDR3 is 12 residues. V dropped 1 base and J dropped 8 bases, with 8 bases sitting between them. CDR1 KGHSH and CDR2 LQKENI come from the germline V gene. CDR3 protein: CASSPRAAEAFF. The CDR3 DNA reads TGTGCCAGCTCACCACGGGCAGCAGAAGCTTTCTTT.

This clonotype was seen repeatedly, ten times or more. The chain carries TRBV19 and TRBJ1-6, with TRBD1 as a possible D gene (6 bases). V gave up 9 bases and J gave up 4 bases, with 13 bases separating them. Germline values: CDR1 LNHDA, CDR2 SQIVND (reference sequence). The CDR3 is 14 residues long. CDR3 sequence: CASAGQLYNSPLHF. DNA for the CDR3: TGTGCCAGCGCGGGACAATTGTATAATTCACCCCTCCACTTT.

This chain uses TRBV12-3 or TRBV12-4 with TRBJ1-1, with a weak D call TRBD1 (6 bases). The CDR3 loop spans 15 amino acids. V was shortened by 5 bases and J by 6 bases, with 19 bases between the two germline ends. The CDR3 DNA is TGTGCCAGCAGTCCCAGGATAAGGGGGGATTCTGAAGCTTTCTTT. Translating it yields CASSPRIRGDSEAFF.

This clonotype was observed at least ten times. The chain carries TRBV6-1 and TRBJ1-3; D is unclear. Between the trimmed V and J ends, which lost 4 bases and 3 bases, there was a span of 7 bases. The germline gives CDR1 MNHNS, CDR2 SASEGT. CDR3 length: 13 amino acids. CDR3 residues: CASSVGVGNTIYF. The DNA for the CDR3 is TGTGCCAGCAGTGTCGGGGTTGGAAACACCATATATTTT.

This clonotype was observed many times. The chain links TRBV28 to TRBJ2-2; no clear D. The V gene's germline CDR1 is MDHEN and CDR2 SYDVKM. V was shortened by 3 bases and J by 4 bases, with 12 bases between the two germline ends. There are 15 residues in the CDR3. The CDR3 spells CASSLWGGGTGELFF. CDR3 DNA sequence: TGTGCCAGCAGTTTGTGGGGTGGTGGCACCGGGGAGCTGTTTTTT.

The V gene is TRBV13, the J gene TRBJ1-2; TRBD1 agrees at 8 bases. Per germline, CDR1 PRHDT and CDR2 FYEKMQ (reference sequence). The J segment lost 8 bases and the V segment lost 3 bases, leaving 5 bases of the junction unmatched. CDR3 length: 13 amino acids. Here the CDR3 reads CASSLRTGSGYTF. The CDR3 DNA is TGTGCCAGCAGCTTGAGGACAGGGAGCGGCTACACCTTC. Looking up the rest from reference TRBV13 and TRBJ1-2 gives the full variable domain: AAGVIQSPRHLIKEKRETATLKCYPIPRHDTVYWYQQGPGQDPQFLISFYEKMQSDKGSIPDRFSAQQFSDYHSELNMSSLELGDSALYFCASSLRTGSGYTFGSGTRLTVV.

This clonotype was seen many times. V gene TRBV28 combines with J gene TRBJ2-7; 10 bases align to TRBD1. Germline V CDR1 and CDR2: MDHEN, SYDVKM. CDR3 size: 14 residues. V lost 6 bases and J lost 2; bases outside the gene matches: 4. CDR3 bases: TGTGCCAGCAGGGGGACAGGGGCGACCTACGAGCAGTACTTC. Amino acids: CASRGTGATYEQYF.

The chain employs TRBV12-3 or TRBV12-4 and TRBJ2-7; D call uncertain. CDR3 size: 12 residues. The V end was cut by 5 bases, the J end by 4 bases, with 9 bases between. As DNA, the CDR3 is TGTGCCAGCAGTATGCTTGGGTACGAGCAGTACTTC. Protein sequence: CASSMLGYEQYF.

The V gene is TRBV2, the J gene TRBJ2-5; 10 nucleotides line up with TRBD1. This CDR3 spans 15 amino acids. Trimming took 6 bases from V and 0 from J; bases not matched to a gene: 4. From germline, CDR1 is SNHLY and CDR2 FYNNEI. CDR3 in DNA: TGTGCCAGCAGAGGGACAGGGGCCAACCAAGAGACCCAGTACTTC. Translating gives CASRGTGANQETQYF.

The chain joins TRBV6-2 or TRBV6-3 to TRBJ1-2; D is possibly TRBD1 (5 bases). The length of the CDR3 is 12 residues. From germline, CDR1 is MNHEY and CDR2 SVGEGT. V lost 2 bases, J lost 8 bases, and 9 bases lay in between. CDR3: CASSYGPGGYTF. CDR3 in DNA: TGTGCCAGCAGTTACGGTCCAGGGGGCTACACCTTC.

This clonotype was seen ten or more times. The CDR3 nucleotides read TGTGCCAGCACCCTCCCGGCTAGCGGGGCCGACGAGCAGTACTTC. It is translated as CASTLPASGADEQYF. The V gene is TRBV6-5, the J gene TRBJ2-7, with 9 bases that match TRBD2. The junction had 12 bases not matched to a gene; V was cut back by 7 bases and J by 5 bases. The V gene's germline CDR1 is MNHEY and CDR2 SVGAGI. CDR3 length: 15 amino acids.

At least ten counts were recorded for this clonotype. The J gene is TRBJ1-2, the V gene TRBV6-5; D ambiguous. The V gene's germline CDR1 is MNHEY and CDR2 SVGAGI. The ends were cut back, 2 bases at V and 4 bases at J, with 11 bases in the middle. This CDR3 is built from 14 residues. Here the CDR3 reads CASSYVPAAYGYTF. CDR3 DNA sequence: TGTGCCAGCAGTTACGTACCAGCTGCCTATGGCTACACCTTC.

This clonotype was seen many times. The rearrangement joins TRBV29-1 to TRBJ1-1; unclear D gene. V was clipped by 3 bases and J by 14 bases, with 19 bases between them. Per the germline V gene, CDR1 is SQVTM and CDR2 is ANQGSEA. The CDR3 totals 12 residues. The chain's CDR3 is CSVDLSTPNRFF. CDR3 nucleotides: TGCAGCGTTGATCTTTCGACACCTAATCGGTTCTTT.

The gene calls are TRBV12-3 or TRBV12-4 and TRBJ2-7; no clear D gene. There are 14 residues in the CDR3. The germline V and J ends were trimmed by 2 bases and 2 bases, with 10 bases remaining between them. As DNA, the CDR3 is TGTGCCAGCAGTTTACAGACGGGCACCTACGAGCAGTACTTC. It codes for CASSLQTGTYEQYF.

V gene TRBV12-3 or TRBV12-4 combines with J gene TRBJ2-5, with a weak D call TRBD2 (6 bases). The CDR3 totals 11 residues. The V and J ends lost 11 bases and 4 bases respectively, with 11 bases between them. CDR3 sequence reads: CAGGAGETQYF. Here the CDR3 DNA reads TGTGCCGGGGGAGCGGGAGAGACCCAGTACTTC.

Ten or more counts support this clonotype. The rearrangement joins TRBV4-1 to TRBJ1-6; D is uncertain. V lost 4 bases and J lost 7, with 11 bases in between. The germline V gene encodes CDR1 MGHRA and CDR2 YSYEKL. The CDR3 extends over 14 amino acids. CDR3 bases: TGCGCCAGCAGCCGCGTTCCGGAAAATTCACCCCTCCACTTT. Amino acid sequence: CASSRVPENSPLHF.

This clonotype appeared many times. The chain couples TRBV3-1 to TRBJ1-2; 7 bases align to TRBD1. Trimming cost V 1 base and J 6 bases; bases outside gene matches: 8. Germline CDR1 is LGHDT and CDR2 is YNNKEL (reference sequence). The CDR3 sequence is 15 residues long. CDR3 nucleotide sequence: TGTGCCAGCAGCCAAGTGGAGGGACAGACGGATGGCTACACCTTC. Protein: CASSQVEGQTDGYTF.

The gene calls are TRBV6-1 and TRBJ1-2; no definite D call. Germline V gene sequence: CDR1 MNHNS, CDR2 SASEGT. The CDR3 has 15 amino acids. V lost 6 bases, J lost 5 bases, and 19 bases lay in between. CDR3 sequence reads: CASSPIGVRGYGYTF. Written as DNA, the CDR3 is TGTGCCAGCAGCCCCATCGGAGTACGGGGATATGGCTACACCTTC.

CDR3 sequence (DNA): TGTGCCACCAGCCGTTACGACTCCGCTGGGCTCTACGAGCAGTACTTC. It encodes CATSRYDSAGLYEQYF. The chain joins TRBV15 to TRBJ2-7, with D uncertain. CDR1 and CDR2 from the germline V gene are LNHNV and YYDKDF (reference sequence). This CDR3 comprises 16 residues. The germline V and J ends were trimmed by 5 bases and 3 bases, with 20 bases remaining between them.

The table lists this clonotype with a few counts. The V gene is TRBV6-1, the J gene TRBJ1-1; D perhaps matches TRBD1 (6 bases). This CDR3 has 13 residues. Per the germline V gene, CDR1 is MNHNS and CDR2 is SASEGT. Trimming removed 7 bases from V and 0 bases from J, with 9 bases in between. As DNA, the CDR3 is TGTGCCAGCAACAGGGATGTGAACACTGAAGCTTTCTTT. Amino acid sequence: CASNRDVNTEAFF.

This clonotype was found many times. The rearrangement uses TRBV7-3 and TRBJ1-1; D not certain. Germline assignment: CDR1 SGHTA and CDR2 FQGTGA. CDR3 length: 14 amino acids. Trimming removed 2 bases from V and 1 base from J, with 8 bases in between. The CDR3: CASSLLGQNTEAFF. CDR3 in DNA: TGTGCCAGCAGCTTATTAGGGCAGAACACTGAAGCTTTCTTT.

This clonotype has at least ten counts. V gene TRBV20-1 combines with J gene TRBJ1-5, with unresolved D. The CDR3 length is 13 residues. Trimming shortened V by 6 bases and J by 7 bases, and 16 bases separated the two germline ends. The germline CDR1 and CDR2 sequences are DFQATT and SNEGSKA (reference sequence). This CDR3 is CSAAPQAGQPQHF. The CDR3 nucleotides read TGCAGTGCGGCCCCCCAGGCCGGGCAGCCCCAGCATTTT.